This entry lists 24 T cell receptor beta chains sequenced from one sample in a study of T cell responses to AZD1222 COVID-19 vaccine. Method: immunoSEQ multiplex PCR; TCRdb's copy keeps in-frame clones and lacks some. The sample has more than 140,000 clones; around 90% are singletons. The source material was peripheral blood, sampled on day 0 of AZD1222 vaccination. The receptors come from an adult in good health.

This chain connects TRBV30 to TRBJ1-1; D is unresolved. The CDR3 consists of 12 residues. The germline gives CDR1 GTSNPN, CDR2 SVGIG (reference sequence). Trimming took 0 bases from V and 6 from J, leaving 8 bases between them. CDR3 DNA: TGTGCCTGGAGTGTACACGGGGCTGAAGCTTTCTTT. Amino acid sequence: CAWSVHGAEAFF. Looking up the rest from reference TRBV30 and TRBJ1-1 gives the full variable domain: SQTIHQWPATLVQPVGSPLSLECTVEGTSNPNLYWYRQAAGRGLQLLFYSVGIGQISSEVPQNLSASRPQDRQFILSSKKLLLSDSGFYLCAWSVHGAEAFFGQGTRLTVV.

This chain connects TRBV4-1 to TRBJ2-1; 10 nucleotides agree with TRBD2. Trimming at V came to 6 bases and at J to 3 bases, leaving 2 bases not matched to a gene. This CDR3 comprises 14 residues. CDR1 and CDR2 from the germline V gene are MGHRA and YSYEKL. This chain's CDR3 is CASRGTSVYNEQFF. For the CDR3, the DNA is TGCGCCAGCAGAGGGACTAGCGTCTACAATGAGCAGTTCTTC.

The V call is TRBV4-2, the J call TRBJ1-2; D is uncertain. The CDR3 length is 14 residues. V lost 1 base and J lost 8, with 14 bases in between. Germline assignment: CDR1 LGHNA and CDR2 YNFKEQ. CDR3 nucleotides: TGTGCCAGCAGCCAAGCCACCGGACCTACGGGCTACACCTTC. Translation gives CASSQATGPTGYTF.

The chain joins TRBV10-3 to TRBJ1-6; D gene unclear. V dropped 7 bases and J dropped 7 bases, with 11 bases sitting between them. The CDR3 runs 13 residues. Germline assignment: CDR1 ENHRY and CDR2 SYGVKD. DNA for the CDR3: TGTGCCATCAAATCTGGGGTCAATTCACCCCTCCACTTT. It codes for CAIKSGVNSPLHF.

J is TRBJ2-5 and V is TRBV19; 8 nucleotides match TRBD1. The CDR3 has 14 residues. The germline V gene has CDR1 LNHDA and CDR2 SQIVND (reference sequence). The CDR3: CATSVDRGKETQYF. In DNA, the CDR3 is TGTGCTACCTCTGTCGACAGGGGTAAAGAGACCCAGTACTTC.

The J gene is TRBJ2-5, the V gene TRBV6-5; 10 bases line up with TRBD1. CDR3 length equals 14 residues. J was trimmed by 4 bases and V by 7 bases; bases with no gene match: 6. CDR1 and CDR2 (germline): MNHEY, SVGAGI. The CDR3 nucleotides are TGTGCCAGCATCCGGGACAGGGGATCAGAGACCCAGTACTTC. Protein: CASIRDRGSETQYF.

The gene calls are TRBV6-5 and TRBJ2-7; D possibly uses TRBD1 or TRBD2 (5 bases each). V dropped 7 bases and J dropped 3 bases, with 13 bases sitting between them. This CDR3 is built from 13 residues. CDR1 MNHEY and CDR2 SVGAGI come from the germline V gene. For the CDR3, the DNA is TGTGCCAGCAAAGACAGCGGAGACTACGAGCAGTACTTC. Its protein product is CASKDSGDYEQYF.

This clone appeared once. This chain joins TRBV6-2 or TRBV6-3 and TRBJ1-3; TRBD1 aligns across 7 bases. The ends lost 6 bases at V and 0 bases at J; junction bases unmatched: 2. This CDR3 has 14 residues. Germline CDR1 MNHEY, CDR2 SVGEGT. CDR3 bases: TGTGCCAGCAGCGGGACAGTCTCTGGAAACACCATATATTTT. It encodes CASSGTVSGNTIYF.

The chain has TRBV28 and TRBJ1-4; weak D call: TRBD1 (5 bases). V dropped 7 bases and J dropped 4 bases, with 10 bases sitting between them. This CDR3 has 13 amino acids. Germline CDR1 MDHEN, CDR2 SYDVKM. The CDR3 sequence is CASNAGSNEKLFF. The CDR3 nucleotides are TGTGCCAGCAATGCAGGGAGTAATGAAAAACTGTTTTTT.

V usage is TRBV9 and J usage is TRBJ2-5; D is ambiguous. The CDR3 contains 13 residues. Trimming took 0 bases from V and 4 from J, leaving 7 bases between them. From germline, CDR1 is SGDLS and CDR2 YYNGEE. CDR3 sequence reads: CASSVALGETQYF. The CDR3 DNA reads TGTGCCAGCAGCGTAGCCCTAGGAGAGACCCAGTACTTC.

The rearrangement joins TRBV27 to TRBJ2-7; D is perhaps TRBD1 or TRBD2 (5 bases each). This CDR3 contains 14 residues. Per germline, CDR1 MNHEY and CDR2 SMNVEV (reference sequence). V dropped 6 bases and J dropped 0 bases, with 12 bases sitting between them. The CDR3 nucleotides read TGTGCCAGCAGCGTAGGGGACGGCTCCTACGAGCAGTACTTC. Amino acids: CASSVGDGSYEQYF.

The CDR3 is CASSLTATADTQYF. The CDR3 region has the DNA TGTGCCAGCAGCTTAACAGCGACGGCAGATACGCAGTATTTT. The chain employs TRBV7-9 and TRBJ2-3, with no clear D. CDR1 and CDR2 (germline): SEHNR, FQNEAQ (reference sequence). The length of the CDR3 is 14 residues. Trimming took off 2 bases at V and 4 bases at J, with 10 bases between the two ends.

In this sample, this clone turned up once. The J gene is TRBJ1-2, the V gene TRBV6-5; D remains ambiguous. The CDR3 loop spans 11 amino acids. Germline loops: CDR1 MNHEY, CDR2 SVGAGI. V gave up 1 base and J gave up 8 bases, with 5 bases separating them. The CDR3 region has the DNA TGTGCCAGCAGTTACTTAGGGGGCTACACCTTC. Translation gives CASSYLGGYTF.

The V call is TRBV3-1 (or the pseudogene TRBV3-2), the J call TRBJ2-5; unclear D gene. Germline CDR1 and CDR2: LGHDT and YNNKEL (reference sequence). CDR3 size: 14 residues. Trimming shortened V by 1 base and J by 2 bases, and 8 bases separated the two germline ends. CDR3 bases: TGTGCCAGCAGCCAAGGGTTGGGGCAAGAGACCCAGTACTTC. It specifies CASSQGLGQETQYF.

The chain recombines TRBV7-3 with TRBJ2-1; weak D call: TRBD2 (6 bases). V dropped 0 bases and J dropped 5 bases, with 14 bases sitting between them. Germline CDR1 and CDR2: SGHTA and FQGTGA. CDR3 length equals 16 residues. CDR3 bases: TGTGCCAGCAGCTTAACGATTGGGGGGAGAGACAATGAGCAGTTCTTC. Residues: CASSLTIGGRDNEQFF.

This CDR3 is CASSWRTELGTEAFF. CDR3 sequence (DNA): TGTGCCAGCAGCTGGCGGACAGAGCTTGGCACTGAAGCTTTCTTT. This chain links TRBV5-5 with TRBJ1-1; D possibly corresponds to TRBD1 (6 bases). This CDR3 comprises 15 residues. The V gene lost 3 bases and the J gene lost 4 bases, with 16 bases spanning the gap. In germline, CDR1 is SGHKS, CDR2 YYEKEE (reference sequence). Complete variable domain (other parts from reference TRBV5-5 and TRBJ1-1): DAGVTQSPTHLIKTRGQQVTLRCSPISGHKSVSWYQQVLGQGPQFIFQYYEKEERGRGNFPDRFSARQFPNYSSELNVNALLLGDSALYLCASSWRTELGTEAFFGQGTRLTVV.

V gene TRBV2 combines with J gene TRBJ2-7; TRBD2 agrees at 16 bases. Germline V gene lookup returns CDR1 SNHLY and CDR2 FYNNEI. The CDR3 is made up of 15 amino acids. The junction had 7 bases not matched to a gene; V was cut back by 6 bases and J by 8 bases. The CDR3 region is CASRKGTSGRDQQYF. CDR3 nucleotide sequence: TGTGCCAGCAGGAAGGGGACTAGCGGGAGGGATCAGCAGTACTTC. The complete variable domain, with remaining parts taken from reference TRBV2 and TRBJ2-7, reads EPEVTQTPSHQVTQMGQEVILRCVPISNHLYFYWYRQILGQKVEFLVSFYNNEISEKSEIFDDQFSVERPDGSNFTLKIRSTKLEDSAMYFCASRKGTSGRDQQYFGPGTRLTVT.

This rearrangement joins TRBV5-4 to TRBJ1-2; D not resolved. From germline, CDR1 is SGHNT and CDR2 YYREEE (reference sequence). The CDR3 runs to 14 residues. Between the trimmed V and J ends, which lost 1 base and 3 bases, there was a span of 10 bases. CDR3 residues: CASSLSSAYYGYTF. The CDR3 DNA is TGTGCCAGCAGCTTGAGCTCGGCCTACTATGGCTACACCTTC.

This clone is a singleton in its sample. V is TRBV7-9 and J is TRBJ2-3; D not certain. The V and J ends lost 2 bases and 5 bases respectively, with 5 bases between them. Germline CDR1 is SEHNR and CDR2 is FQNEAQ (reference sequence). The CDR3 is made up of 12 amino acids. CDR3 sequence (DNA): TGTGCCAGCAGCTTAAGGTTAGATACGCAGTATTTT. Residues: CASSLRLDTQYF.

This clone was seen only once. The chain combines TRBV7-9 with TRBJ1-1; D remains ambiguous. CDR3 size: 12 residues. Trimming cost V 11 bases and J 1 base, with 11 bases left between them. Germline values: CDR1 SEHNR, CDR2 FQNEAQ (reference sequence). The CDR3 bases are TGTGCCGGAACTACAGCGAACACTGAAGCTTTCTTT. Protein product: CAGTTANTEAFF. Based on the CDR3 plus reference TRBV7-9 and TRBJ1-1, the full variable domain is DTGVSQNPRHKITKRGQNVTFRCDPISEHNRLYWYRQTLGQGPEFLTYFQNEAQLEKSRLLSDRFSAERPKGSFSTLEIQRTEQGDSAMYLCAGTTANTEAFFGQGTRLTVV.

The CDR3: CASSQSHNEQFF. The CDR3 DNA is TGTGCCAGCAGCCAATCGCACAATGAGCAGTTCTTC. The genes are TRBV3-1 (or the pseudogene TRBV3-2) and TRBJ2-1, with D uncertain. This CDR3 spans 12 amino acids. The V and J ends lost 2 bases and 5 bases respectively, with 4 bases between them. Germline CDR1 and CDR2: LGHDT and YNNKEL (reference sequence).

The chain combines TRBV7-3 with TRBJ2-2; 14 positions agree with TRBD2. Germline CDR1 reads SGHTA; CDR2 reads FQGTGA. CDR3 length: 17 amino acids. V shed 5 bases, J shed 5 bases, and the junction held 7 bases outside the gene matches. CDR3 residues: CASSPGTSGRKTGELFF. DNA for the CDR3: TGTGCCAGCAGCCCTGGGACTAGCGGGAGAAAAACCGGGGAGCTGTTTTTT. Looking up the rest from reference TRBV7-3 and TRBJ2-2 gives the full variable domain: GAGVSQTPSNKVTEKGKYVELRCDPISGHTALYWYRQSLGQGPEFLIYFQGTGAADDSGLPNDRFFAVRPEGSVSTLKIQRTERGDSAVYLCASSPGTSGRKTGELFFGEGSRLTVL.

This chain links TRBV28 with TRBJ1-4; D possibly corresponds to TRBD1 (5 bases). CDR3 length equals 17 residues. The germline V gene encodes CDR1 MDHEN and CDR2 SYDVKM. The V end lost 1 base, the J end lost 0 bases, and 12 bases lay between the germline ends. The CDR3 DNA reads TGTGCCAGCAGTTTATTGGGGCGGCTGTCAACTAATGAAAAACTGTTTTTT. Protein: CASSLLGRLSTNEKLFF.

This chain's CDR3 is CASSLQSSRRAKNIQYF. The CDR3 nucleotides read TGTGCCAGCAGCCTTCAAAGCTCCCGACGGGCCAAAAACATTCAGTACTTC. This chain connects TRBV3-1 (or the pseudogene TRBV3-2) to TRBJ2-4, with unresolved D. V lost 4 bases, J lost 1 base, and 17 bases lay in between. The CDR3 runs to 17 residues. Germline V gene sequence: CDR1 LGHDT, CDR2 YNNKEL (reference sequence).